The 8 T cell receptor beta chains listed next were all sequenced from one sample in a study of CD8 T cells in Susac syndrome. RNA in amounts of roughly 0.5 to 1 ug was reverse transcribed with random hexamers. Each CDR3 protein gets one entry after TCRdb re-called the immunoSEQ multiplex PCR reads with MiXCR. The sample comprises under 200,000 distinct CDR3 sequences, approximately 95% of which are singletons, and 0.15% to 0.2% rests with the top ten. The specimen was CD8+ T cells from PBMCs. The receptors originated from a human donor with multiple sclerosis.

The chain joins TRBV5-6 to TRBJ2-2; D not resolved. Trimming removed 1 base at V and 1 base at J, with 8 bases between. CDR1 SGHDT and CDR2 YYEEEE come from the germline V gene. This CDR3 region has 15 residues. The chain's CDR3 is CASSLSPRNTGELFF. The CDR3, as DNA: TGTGCCAGCAGCTTGAGTCCCAGGAACACCGGGGAGCTGTTTTTT.

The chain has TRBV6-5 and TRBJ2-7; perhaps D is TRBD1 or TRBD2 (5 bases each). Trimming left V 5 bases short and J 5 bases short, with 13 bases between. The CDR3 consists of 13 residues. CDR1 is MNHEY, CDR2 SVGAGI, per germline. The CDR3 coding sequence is TGTGCCAGCAGTGGGGGACGGGGCAACGAGCAGTACTTC. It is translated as CASSGGRGNEQYF.

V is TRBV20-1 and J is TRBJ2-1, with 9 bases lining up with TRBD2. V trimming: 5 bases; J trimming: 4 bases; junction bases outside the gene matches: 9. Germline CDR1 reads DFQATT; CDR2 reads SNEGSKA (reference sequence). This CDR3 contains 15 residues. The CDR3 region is CSAVPMAGGYNEQFF. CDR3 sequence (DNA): TGCAGTGCTGTACCGATGGCGGGAGGGTACAATGAGCAGTTCTTC.

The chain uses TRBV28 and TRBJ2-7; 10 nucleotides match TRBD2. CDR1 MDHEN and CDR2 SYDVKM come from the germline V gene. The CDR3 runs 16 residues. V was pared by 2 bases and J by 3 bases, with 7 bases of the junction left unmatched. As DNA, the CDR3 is TGTGCCAGCAGTTTAAGGACTAGCGGACGATTCTACGAGCAGTACTTC. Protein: CASSLRTSGRFYEQYF. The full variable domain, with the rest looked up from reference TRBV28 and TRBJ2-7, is DVKVTQSSRYLVKRTGEKVFLECVQDMDHENMFWYRQDPGLGLRLIYFSYDVKMKEKGDIPEGYSVSREKKERFSLILESASTNQTSMYLCASSLRTSGRFYEQYFGPGTRLTVT.

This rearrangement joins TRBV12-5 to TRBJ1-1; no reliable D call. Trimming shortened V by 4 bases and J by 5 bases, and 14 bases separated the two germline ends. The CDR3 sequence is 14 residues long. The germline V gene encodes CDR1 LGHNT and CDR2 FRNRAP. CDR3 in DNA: TGTGCTAGTGGTTCCCTGACCTTGGGGACTGAAGCTTTCTTT. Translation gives CASGSLTLGTEAFF.

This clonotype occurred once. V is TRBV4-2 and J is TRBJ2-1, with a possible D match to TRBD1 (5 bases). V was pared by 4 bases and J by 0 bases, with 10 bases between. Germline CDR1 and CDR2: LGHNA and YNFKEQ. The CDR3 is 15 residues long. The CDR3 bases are TGTGCCAGCAGCCCAGACAGCCTCTCCTACAATGAGCAGTTCTTC. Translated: CASSPDSLSYNEQFF.

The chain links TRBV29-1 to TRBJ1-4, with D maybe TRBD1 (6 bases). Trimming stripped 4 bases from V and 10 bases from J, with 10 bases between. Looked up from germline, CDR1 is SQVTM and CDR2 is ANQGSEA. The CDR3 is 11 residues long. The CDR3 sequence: CSVGLTGKLFF. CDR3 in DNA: TGCAGCGTTGGCTTGACAGGAAAACTGTTTTTT.

The CDR3 loop is CAIATSREQFF. As DNA, the CDR3 is TGTGCCATCGCGACTAGCCGGGAGCAGTTCTTC. The chain combines TRBV10-3 with TRBJ2-1; 7 nucleotides match TRBD2. Germline CDR1 reads ENHRY; CDR2 reads SYGVKD. The CDR3 sequence is 11 residues long. V shed 8 bases and J 10 bases; nucleotides not matched to a gene: 5.